The rows below give T cell receptor beta chains drawn from one sample of a study of cytomegalovirus exposure and HLA in healthy donors. Only in-frame clones appear in the TCRdb table, and some are missing; sequencing was by immunoSEQ multiplex PCR. The repertoire holds 150,000 to 180,000 clones, with 80% as singletons. Sequencing was carried out using PBMCs. These receptors came from a woman aged 40 to 49 in good health and CMV-seropositive. The CDR3 runs from the conserved cysteine through the conserved F or W. Fields, in order: J gene, clone size, D gene, V gene, CDR3 DNA, CDR3 protein. A D gene is named only where the DNA matches it firmly. Some rows mark clone size as missing; the rest say once, few, many or name a class of expanded clone.

>TRBJ2-7|-|-|TRBV2
TGTGCCAGCACCCGGGAAAGTGGGCCCTACGAGCAGTACTTC
CASTRESGPYEQYF
>TRBJ2-1|few|TRBD2|TRBV18
TGTGCCAGCTCACCACCCGGGACTAGCGGCTACAATGAGCAGTTCTTC
CASSPPGTSGYNEQFF
>TRBJ1-4|-|-|TRBV19
TGTGCCAGTAGTATGAATTCGGGACAAGTCTTTAATGAAAAACTGTTTTTT
CASSMNSGQVFNEKLFF
>TRBJ2-7|-|TRBD1|TRBV11-2
TGTGCCAGCAGCCCCGACAGGGGGCTCTACGAGCAGTACTTC
CASSPDRGLYEQYF
>TRBJ1-3|-|-|TRBV9
TGTGCCAGCAGCGTAGACAGGTTAACCTCTGGAAACACCATATATTTT
CASSVDRLTSGNTIYF
>TRBJ1-4|-|-|TRBV28
TGTGCCAGCAGGCTTATTTGGGGACACCGTAATGAAAAACTGTTTTTT
CASRLIWGHRNEKLFF
>TRBJ2-7|-|-|TRBV27
TGTGCCAGCAGTTGGAGTAGCGCCTACGAGCAGTACTTC
CASSWSSAYEQYF
>TRBJ2-2|-|TRBD2|TRBV11-3
TGTGCCAGCAGCTTAGTAGCGGGAGTATTTAGCGGGGAGCTGTTTTTT
CASSLVAGVFSGELFF
>TRBJ1-2|-|-|TRBV7-9
TGTGCCAGCAGCTTAGGGGAACGGGACATGTACGGCTACACCTTC
CASSLGERDMYGYTF
>TRBJ1-1|-|-|TRBV2
TGTGCCAGCAGTGGGGTAGGGAGGGGATACACTGAAGCTTTCTTT
CASSGVGRGYTEAFF
>TRBJ2-2|-|-|TRBV30
TGTGCCTGGGACACCACGAACACCGGGGAGCTGTTTTTT
CAWDTTNTGELFF
>TRBJ2-3|-|-|TRBV21-1
TGTGCCAGCAGCGACCGAAATGACCTACGTCCAGCGGCAGATACGCAGTATTTT
CASSDRNDLRPAADTQYF
>TRBJ2-5|once|-|TRBV5-6
TGTGCCAGCAGCTTGGCCTTGGATGGGTGGAGGACCCAGTACTTC
CASSLALDGWRTQYF